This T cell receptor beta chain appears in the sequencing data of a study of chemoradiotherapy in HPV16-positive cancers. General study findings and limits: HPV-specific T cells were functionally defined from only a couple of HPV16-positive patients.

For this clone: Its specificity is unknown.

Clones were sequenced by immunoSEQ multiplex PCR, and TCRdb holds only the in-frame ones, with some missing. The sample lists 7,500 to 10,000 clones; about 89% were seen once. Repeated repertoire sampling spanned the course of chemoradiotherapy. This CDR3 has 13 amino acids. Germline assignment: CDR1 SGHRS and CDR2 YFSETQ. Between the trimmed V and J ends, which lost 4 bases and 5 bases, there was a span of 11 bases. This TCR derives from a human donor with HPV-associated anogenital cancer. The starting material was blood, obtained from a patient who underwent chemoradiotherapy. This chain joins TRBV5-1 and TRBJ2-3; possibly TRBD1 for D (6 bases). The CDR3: CASSADSEDTQYF. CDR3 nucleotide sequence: TGCGCCAGCAGCGCGGACAGTGAAGATACGCAGTATTTT. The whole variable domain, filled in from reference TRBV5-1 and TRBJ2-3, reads KAGVTQTPRYLIKTRGQQVTLSCSPISGHRSVSWYQQTPGQGLQFLFEYFSETQRNKGNFPGRFSGRQFSNSRSEMNVSTLELGDSALYLCASSADSEDTQYFGPGTRLTVL.